These 12 T cell receptor beta chains were all obtained from the same sample, sequenced in a study of early T cells in non-severe SARS-CoV-2 infection. From the 5' RACE reads, TCRdb called clonotypes with MiXCR, one entry per CDR3 protein. The table has under 30,000 distinct CDR3 sequences, about 5.7% seen once; the top ten hold roughly 22%. The sample consisted of whole blood. The receptors derive from an adult who was a healthcare worker with PCR-confirmed SARS-CoV-2 infection or an uninfected control (not recorded which).

The chain recombines TRBV7-6 with TRBJ2-1; D remains ambiguous. CDR3 length: 14 amino acids. V lost 0 bases, J lost 7 bases, and 10 bases lay in between. The germline gives CDR1 SGHVS, CDR2 FNYEAQ. CDR3 sequence reads: CASSLAAAANEQFF. CDR3 DNA: TGTGCCAGCAGCTTAGCCGCCGCGGCAAATGAGCAGTTCTTC.

This clonotype was picked up many times. The rearrangement uses TRBV5-4 and TRBJ1-2; the D is unclear. The CDR3 covers 13 residues. Germline V gene data show CDR1 as SGHNT and CDR2 as YYREEE (reference sequence). Between the trimmed V and J ends, which lost 0 bases and 6 bases, there was a span of 9 bases. The CDR3 spells CASSLGTEDGYTF. For the CDR3, the DNA is TGTGCCAGCAGCTTGGGCACGGAGGATGGCTACACCTTC.

This clonotype showed up just a few times. The CDR3 nucleotides are TGTGCCAGCAGTTTTGATCTGGGGCGAATCTCCGGTGAAGCTTTCTTT. Its protein is CASSFDLGRISGEAFF. The chain couples TRBV12-3 or TRBV12-4 to TRBJ1-1; D perhaps matches TRBD1 (5 bases). V was cut by 3 bases and J by 7 bases, with 21 bases left in between. The CDR3 runs to 16 residues.

The chain carries TRBV20-1 and TRBJ2-2; no reliable D call. The germline V gene encodes CDR1 DFQATT and CDR2 SNEGSKA (reference sequence). V was shortened by 3 bases and J by 1 base, with 6 bases between the two germline ends. This CDR3 comprises 13 residues. CDR3 sequence: CSASSGNTGELFF. For the CDR3, the DNA is TGCAGTGCTAGCTCGGGGAACACCGGGGAGCTGTTTTTT.

The chain joins TRBV11-2 to TRBJ2-3; TRBD2 aligns across 11 bases. CDR1 and CDR2 (germline): SGHAT, FQNNGV. The CDR3 contains 15 residues. V dropped 3 bases and J dropped 4; count of bases not matched to a gene: 3. The CDR3 coding sequence is TGTGCCAGCAGCTTTACTAGCGGGAGTGCAGATACGCAGTATTTT. Encoded protein: CASSFTSGSADTQYF.

To note about this clonotype: This could be a read error, since a much larger clone is one nucleotide away. The CDR3 reads CASRVLSGNDEQYF. CDR3 bases: TGTGCCAGCAGGGTTCTTAGCGGGAACGACGAGCAGTACTTC. The gene calls are TRBV2 and TRBJ2-7; TRBD2 matches at 8 bases. Germline CDR1 and CDR2: SNHLY and FYNNEI. The CDR3 is made up of 14 amino acids. J gave up 5 bases and V 6 bases, and 9 bases lay outside the gene matches.

This clonotype was counted ten times or more. The rearrangement joins TRBV4-2 to TRBJ2-1; 11 bases match TRBD2. Germline trimming cut 1 base from V and 5 bases from J; bases unmatched to any gene: 7. The CDR3 is 17 amino acids. The germline gives CDR1 LGHNA, CDR2 YNFKEQ. CDR3 coding DNA: TGTGCCAGCAGCCAAGGGCTAGCGGGGGGCCAAAACAATGAGCAGTTCTTC. This encodes CASSQGLAGGQNNEQFF.

This clonotype was recorded many times. The chain uses TRBV28 and TRBJ1-4, with 7 positions matching TRBD1. Germline CDR1 and CDR2: MDHEN and SYDVKM. The CDR3 runs 13 residues. J gave up 14 bases and V 7 bases, and 13 bases lay outside the gene matches. The CDR3 protein is CASTPLRDSHLFF. In nucleotides, the CDR3 is TGTGCCAGCACCCCCCTTCGGGACAGTCATCTGTTTTTT.

This clonotype was counted at least ten times. V is TRBV18 and J is TRBJ2-5, with a weak D call TRBD1 (6 bases). The CDR3 totals 14 residues. The germline V gene has CDR1 KGHSH and CDR2 LQKENI. V shed 2 bases and J shed 7 bases, with 14 bases lying between them. The CDR3 nucleotides read TGTGCCAGCTCACCAGGACAGCAGGAAGGGACCCAGTACTTC. Amino acids: CASSPGQQEGTQYF.

This clonotype was counted at least ten times. The chain joins TRBV28 to TRBJ1-5; weak D call: TRBD1 (5 bases). There are 13 residues in the CDR3. Per the germline V gene, CDR1 is MDHEN and CDR2 is SYDVKM. V was trimmed by 7 bases and J by 2 bases, leaving 9 bases between them. The CDR3 sequence: CASIPTGNQPQHF. The CDR3 bases are TGTGCCAGCATCCCGACAGGCAATCAGCCCCAGCATTTT.

This clonotype was counted ten times or more. The chain combines TRBV30 with TRBJ2-2; D gene uncertain. The CDR3 covers 13 residues. In germline, CDR1 is GTSNPN, CDR2 SVGIG (reference sequence). Trimming removed 4 bases from V and 0 bases from J, with 6 bases in between. The DNA of the CDR3 is TGTGCCTGGACAACAGCGAACACCGGGGAGCTGTTTTTT. This codes for CAWTTANTGELFF.

In this sample, this clonotype turned up many times. This rearrangement joins TRBV28 to TRBJ2-7, with D perhaps matching TRBD2 (5 bases). The CDR3 is made up of 13 amino acids. V was clipped by 5 bases and J by 3 bases, with 11 bases between them. Germline V gene data show CDR1 as MDHEN and CDR2 as SYDVKM. Here the CDR3 reads CASSPAGLYEQYF. In nucleotides, the CDR3 is TGTGCCAGCAGTCCCGCGGGCCTCTACGAGCAGTACTTC.